These 3 T cell receptor beta chains were all obtained from the same sample, sequenced in a study of response to subunit inactivated influenza vaccine. Each CDR3 protein is one row after TCRdb ran MiXCR on the RT-PCR reads. This sample has roughly 780,000 distinct CDR3 sequences, with approximately 18% found just once. The starting material was PBMCs from blood, obtained 4 to 6 days after vaccination. The source is a man over 45 who received an inactivated influenza vaccine.

This clonotype showed up many times. The chain combines TRBV20-1 with TRBJ2-2, with 8 bases lining up with TRBD2. Germline V gene lookup returns CDR1 DFQATT and CDR2 SNEGSKA (reference sequence). The V gene end was trimmed by 2 bases and the J gene end by 6 bases; junction bases not matched to a gene: 5. CDR3 length equals 14 residues. The chain's CDR3 is CSARPGGGSGELFF. The DNA of the CDR3 is TGCAGTGCTAGACCGGGAGGGGGGTCCGGGGAGCTGTTTTTT.

This clonotype was detected a few times. This chain uses TRBV29-1 with TRBJ2-2; tentatively, D is TRBD2 (5 bases). Trimming shortened V by 7 bases and J by 7 bases, and 16 bases separated the two germline ends. Germline V gene data show CDR1 as SQVTM and CDR2 as ANQGSEA. The CDR3 totals 13 residues. CDR3 nucleotides: TGCAGCGGAAGGGTGGGAGTAGGCGGGGAGCTGTTTTTT. It encodes CSGRVGVGGELFF.

Points on this clonotype: The germline gene is not matched at one end of the junction; a read error may be the cause. The chain has TRBV11-2 and TRBJ2-7; D is ambiguous. The V gene's germline CDR1 is SGHAT and CDR2 FQNNGV. This CDR3 is built from 13 residues. The CDR3, as DNA: TGTGCCAGCAGCCAGGAACTATCCCTCCCCGCGGTCTTC. Translating gives CASSQELSLPAVF.